This T cell receptor (beta chain) comes out of a study of shared clonotypes between healthy human individuals. The overall study: The study used three CD4 naive, three CD4 memory, two CD8 naive and one CD8 memory plate per donor.

A word on this clone: Its specificity is not known.

Memory CD4+ cells were the fraction left after CD45RA+ naive selection. TCRdb keeps only in-frame clones here, not all; method: immunoSEQ multiplex PCR. The table records about 1,500,000 clones, about 96% of them present only once. General study results and limits: Estimated richness was generally greater in naive than memory subsets. Four donors had roughly 5.2% of their naive CD4 clonotypes in common.

Germline lookup yields CDR1 SNHLY and CDR2 FYNNEI. V was clipped by 7 bases and J by 0 bases, with 16 bases between them. The CDR3 has 16 residues. The specimen sequenced was naive CD4+ T cells sorted from blood. Indicated subset: CD45RA+ positively selected. The receptor was isolated from a man under 40 in good health. The chain has TRBV2 and TRBJ2-1, with TRBD1 as a possible D gene (5 bases). The CDR3 reads CASKNRLISSYNEQFF. CDR3 sequence (DNA): TGTGCCAGCAAAAACAGGCTCATTAGCTCCTACAATGAGCAGTTCTTC.